This T cell receptor (beta chain) was identified in a study of shared clonotypes between healthy human individuals. Overall study findings and caveats: Across subsets, estimated richness was generally greater for naive than for memory populations.

About 200 ng DNA, about 30,000 T cell genomes, went into each sorted-subset replicate PCR. Only in-frame clones appear in the TCRdb table, and some are missing; sequencing was by immunoSEQ multiplex PCR. The table shows roughly 1 million clones, with around four fifths occurring only once. Germline loops: CDR1 SGHVS, CDR2 FNYEAQ. This CDR3 contains 17 residues. V lost 7 bases to trimming and J lost 0 bases, with 22 bases between them. Notes on this clone: No antigen is known for it.

This clonotype was sampled from a man younger than 30 in good health. Source material: memory CD4+ T cells sorted from blood. Subset reported: CD45RA-negative fraction. The chain couples TRBV7-6 to TRBJ2-7; possibly TRBD1 or TRBD2 for D (5 bases each). In nucleotides, the CDR3 is TGTGCCAGCACCCCCGGCCCGGGGCCTTCAAGCTCCTACGAGCAGTACTTC. It translates to CASTPGPGPSSSYEQYF.